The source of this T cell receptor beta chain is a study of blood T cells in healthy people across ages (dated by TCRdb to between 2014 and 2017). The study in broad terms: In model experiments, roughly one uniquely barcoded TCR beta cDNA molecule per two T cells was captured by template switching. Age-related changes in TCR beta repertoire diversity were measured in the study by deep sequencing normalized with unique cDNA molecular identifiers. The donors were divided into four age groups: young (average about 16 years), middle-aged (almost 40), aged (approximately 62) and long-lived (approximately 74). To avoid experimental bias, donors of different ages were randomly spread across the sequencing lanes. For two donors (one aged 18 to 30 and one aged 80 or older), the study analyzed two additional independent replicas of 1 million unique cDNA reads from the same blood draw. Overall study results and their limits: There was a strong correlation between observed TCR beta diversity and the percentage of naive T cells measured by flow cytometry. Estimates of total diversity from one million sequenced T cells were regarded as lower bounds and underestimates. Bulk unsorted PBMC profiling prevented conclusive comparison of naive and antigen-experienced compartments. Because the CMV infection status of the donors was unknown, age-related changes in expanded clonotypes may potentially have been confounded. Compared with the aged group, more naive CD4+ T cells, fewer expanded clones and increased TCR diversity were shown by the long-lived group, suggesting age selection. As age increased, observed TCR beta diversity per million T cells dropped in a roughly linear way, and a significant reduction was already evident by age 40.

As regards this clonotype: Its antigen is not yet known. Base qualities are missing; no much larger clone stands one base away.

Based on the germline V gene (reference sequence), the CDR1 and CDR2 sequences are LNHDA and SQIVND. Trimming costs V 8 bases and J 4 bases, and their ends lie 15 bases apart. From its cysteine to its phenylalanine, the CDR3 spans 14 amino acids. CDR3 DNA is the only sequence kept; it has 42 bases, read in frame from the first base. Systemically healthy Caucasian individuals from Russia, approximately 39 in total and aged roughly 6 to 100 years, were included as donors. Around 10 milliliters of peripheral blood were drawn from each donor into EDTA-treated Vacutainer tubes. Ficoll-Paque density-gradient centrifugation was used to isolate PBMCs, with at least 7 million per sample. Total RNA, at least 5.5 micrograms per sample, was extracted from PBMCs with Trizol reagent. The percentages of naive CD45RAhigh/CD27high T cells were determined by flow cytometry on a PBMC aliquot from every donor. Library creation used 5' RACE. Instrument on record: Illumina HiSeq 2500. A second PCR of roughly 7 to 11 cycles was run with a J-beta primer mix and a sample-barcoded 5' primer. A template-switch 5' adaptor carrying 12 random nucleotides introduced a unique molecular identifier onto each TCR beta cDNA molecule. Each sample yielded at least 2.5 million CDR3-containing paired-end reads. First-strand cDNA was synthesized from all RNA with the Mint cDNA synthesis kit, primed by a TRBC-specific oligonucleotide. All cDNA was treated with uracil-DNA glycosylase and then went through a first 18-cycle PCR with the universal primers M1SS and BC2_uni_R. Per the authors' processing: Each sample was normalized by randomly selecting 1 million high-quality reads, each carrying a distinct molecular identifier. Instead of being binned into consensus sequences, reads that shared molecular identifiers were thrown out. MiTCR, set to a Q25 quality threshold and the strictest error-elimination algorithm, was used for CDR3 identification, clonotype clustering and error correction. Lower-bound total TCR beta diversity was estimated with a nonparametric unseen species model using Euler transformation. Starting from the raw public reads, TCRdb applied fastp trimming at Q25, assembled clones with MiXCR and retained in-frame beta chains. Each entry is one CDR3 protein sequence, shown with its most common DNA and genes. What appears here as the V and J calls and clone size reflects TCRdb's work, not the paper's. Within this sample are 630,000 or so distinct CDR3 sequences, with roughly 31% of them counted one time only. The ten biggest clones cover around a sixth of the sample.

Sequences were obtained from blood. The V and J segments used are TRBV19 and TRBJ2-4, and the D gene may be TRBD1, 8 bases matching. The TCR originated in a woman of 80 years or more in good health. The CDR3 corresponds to CASAGQGGKNIQYF. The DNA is TGTGCCAGTGCTGGACAGGGAGGGAAAAACATTCAGTACTTC.